These 18 T cell receptor beta chains were sequenced from one sample in a study of blood T cells in healthy people across ages. Together with a sample-barcoded 5' primer, a J-beta primer mix was included in a second PCR lasting about 6 to 11 cycles. TCRdb independently ran MiXCR on the 5' RACE reads; one entry per CDR3 protein. The sample gives more than 1,000,000 distinct CDR3 sequences, 25% of which show up once; approximately 0.7% is in the top ten. These same records also appear under a second study, on T cells of mothers and their children.

Sequenced input: blood. The receptors were sampled from a girl under 10 years old in good health.

This clonotype was seen a single time. One end of the junction does not line up with germline, which may come from a read error. The chain employs TRBV5-1 and TRBJ2-7; D not certain. The CDR3 is 13 residues long. Germline V gives CDR1 SGHRS, CDR2 YFSETQ. In nucleotides, the CDR3 is TGCGCCGGCAGCCCGGACCTTGTTGTAGAGCAGTACTTC. Protein sequence: CAGSPDLVVEQYF.

V usage is TRBV20-1 and J usage is TRBJ1-1; no reliable D call. V lost 0 bases and J lost 4, with 15 bases in between. CDR3 length: 15 residues. The germline gives CDR1 DFQATT, CDR2 SNEGSKA (reference sequence). Here the CDR3 reads CSARDRTVWSTEAFF. The CDR3 nucleotides are TGCAGTGCTAGAGACAGGACCGTTTGGAGCACTGAAGCTTTCTTT.

There are a few counts of this clonotype. The chain is built from TRBV11-2 and TRBJ2-2, with a possible D match to TRBD2 (6 bases). Trimming removed 3 bases from V and 2 bases from J, with 19 bases in between. Looked up from germline, CDR1 is SGHAT and CDR2 is FQNNGV. The CDR3 has 18 residues. CDR3 loop: CASSFPRRAGTNTGELFF. CDR3 nucleotides: TGTGCCAGCAGCTTCCCAAGGCGGGCGGGAACAAACACCGGGGAGCTGTTTTTT.

This clonotype was observed a handful of times. The chain has TRBV11-3 and TRBJ2-5; the match to TRBD1 covers 7 bases. The DNA matches TRBJ2-7 better at its end, which makes the J call doubtful. The CDR3 contains 15 residues. The germline CDR1 and CDR2 sequences are SGHNT and YENEEA. This chain's CDR3 is CASSSHRGSVDEQYF. The CDR3 DNA follows: TGTGCCAGCAGCTCCCACAGGGGATCCGTCGACGAGCAGTACTTC.

This clonotype occurred many times. The chain is built from TRBV29-1 and TRBJ2-1; the D gene is possibly TRBD1 (5 bases). Germline CDR1 and CDR2: SQVTM and ANQGSEA. CDR3 length: 12 residues. Trimming left V 8 bases short and J 8 bases short, with 16 bases between. The CDR3 DNA follows: TGCAGCAAGGGGTTTGGGCAGGATGAGCAGTTCTTC. Translating it yields CSKGFGQDEQFF.

This chain connects TRBV12-3 or TRBV12-4 to TRBJ2-5, with a possible D match to TRBD2 (5 bases). V was shortened by 8 bases and J by 7 bases, with 11 bases between the two germline ends. The CDR3 loop spans 11 amino acids. The CDR3 here is CASGLEGTQYF. The CDR3 nucleotides are TGTGCCAGCGGCCTAGAGGGGACCCAGTACTTC.

Note on this clonotype: A much larger clonotype is one base distant, so this may be a read error. The rearrangement uses TRBV12-3 or TRBV12-4 and TRBJ2-5; D may correspond to TRBD1 or TRBD2 (5 bases each). V was clipped by 7 bases and J by 5 bases, with 17 bases between them. This CDR3 has 14 residues. Here the CDR3 DNA reads TGTGCCAGCAAACGAGGGGCAACTGGGGAGACCCAGTACTTC. Protein product: CASKRGATGETQYF.

This chain uses TRBV29-1 with TRBJ2-7; TRBD2 matches 11 bases. CDR3 length equals 14 residues. Unmatched junction bases numbered 7, after V lost 5 bases and J lost 4 bases. CDR1 SQVTM and CDR2 ANQGSEA come from the germline V gene. For the CDR3, the DNA is TGCAGCGTTCAAGTAGCGGGAGGGTCGTACGAGCAGTACTTC. This encodes CSVQVAGGSYEQYF.

The chain joins TRBV5-6 to TRBJ2-4, with D tentatively TRBD2 (5 bases). V was cut by 6 bases and J by 9 bases, with 13 bases left in between. This CDR3 is built from 12 residues. Per germline, CDR1 SGHDT and CDR2 YYEEEE. The CDR3 reads CASTGLPGIQYF. DNA of the CDR3: TGTGCCAGCACCGGACTGCCTGGCATTCAGTACTTC.

There are a few counts of this clonotype. V is TRBV12-3 or TRBV12-4 and J is TRBJ2-1; possibly TRBD2 for D (5 bases). This CDR3 has 16 amino acids. V was clipped by 6 bases and J by 2 bases, with 17 bases between them. The CDR3 here is CASRTSRLAPYNEQFF. The DNA for the CDR3 is TGTGCCAGCAGGACCTCTAGGCTAGCCCCCTACAATGAGCAGTTCTTC.

This clonotype has only a few counts. This chain links TRBV7-2 with TRBJ2-4, with a weak D call TRBD1 (5 bases). Germline CDR1 and CDR2: SGHTA and FQGNSA. CDR3 length: 13 amino acids. Trimming left V 2 bases short and J 9 bases short, with 11 bases between. The CDR3: CASSLRIRGIQYF. CDR3 bases: TGTGCCAGCAGCTTAAGGATAAGGGGCATTCAGTACTTC.

This clonotype has a handful of counts. V is TRBV5-1 and J is TRBJ2-2, with D perhaps matching TRBD1 (6 bases). Germline CDR1 is SGHRS and CDR2 is YFSETQ. The CDR3 contains 15 residues. V was shortened by 6 bases and J by 1 base, with 13 bases between the two germline ends. The CDR3 bases are TGCGCCAGCAAGAGTTGGGGGCAGAACACCGGGGAGCTGTTTTTT. This translates into CASKSWGQNTGELFF. Full variable domain (outside the CDR3, taken from reference TRBV5-1 and TRBJ2-2): KAGVTQTPRYLIKTRGQQVTLSCSPISGHRSVSWYQQTPGQGLQFLFEYFSETQRNKGNFPGRFSGRQFSNSRSEMNVSTLELGDSALYLCASKSWGQNTGELFFGEGSRLTVL.

The rearrangement joins TRBV20-1 to TRBJ2-7, with 13 bases that match TRBD2. V dropped 2 bases and J dropped 2; count of bases not matched to a gene: 6. The CDR3 is 16 amino acids. Per the germline V gene, CDR1 is DFQATT and CDR2 is SNEGSKA (reference sequence). The CDR3 sequence is CSARTGLAGKAYEQYF. The CDR3 DNA follows: TGCAGTGCTAGAACGGGACTAGCGGGAAAAGCCTACGAGCAGTACTTC.

The gene calls are TRBV18 and TRBJ2-7; D is uncertain. Germline V gives CDR1 KGHSH, CDR2 LQKENI. The length of the CDR3 is 14 residues. Trimming pared 3 bases from V and 4 bases from J, leaving 13 bases between. CDR3 residues: CASSPVADQYEQYF. DNA for the CDR3: TGTGCCAGCTCACCGGTGGCGGACCAGTACGAGCAGTACTTC.

The chain combines TRBV12-3 or TRBV12-4 with TRBJ2-1, with D hard to call. V dropped 3 bases and J dropped 6 bases, with 6 bases sitting between them. The CDR3 length is 12 residues. The CDR3 spells CASSFGCNEQFF. CDR3 nucleotides: TGTGCCAGCAGTTTCGGTTGCAATGAGCAGTTCTTC.

This clonotype turned up a few times. The chain links TRBV6-2 or TRBV6-3 to TRBJ2-5; TRBD2 agrees at 11 bases. CDR1 MNHEY and CDR2 SVGEGT come from the germline V gene. This CDR3 region has 19 residues. Trimming at V came to 6 bases and at J to 2 bases, leaving 17 bases not matched to a gene. The CDR3 sequence: CASSVGLAAADTLQETQYF. The CDR3 DNA is TGTGCCAGCAGCGTGGGACTAGCGGCAGCCGACACTCTGCAAGAGACCCAGTACTTC.

This clonotype was counted a few times. One end of the junction is discordant with germline, which a read error may explain. The chain recombines TRBV7-6 with TRBJ2-3, with D unclear. Germline loops: CDR1 SGHVS, CDR2 FNYEAQ. The CDR3 consists of 15 residues. As DNA, the CDR3 is TGTGCCGGCAGCCCGACCGGTTCGAGCACAGATACGCAGTATTTT. Translation gives CAGSPTGSSTDTQYF.

The chain combines TRBV6-2 or TRBV6-3 with TRBJ1-1, with D unclear. The length of the CDR3 is 11 residues. The germline gives CDR1 MNHEY, CDR2 SVGEGT. Trimming stripped 5 bases from V and 8 bases from J, with 9 bases between. This CDR3 reads CASSKVTEAFF. DNA of the CDR3: TGTGCCAGCAGTAAAGTAACGGAAGCTTTCTTT.